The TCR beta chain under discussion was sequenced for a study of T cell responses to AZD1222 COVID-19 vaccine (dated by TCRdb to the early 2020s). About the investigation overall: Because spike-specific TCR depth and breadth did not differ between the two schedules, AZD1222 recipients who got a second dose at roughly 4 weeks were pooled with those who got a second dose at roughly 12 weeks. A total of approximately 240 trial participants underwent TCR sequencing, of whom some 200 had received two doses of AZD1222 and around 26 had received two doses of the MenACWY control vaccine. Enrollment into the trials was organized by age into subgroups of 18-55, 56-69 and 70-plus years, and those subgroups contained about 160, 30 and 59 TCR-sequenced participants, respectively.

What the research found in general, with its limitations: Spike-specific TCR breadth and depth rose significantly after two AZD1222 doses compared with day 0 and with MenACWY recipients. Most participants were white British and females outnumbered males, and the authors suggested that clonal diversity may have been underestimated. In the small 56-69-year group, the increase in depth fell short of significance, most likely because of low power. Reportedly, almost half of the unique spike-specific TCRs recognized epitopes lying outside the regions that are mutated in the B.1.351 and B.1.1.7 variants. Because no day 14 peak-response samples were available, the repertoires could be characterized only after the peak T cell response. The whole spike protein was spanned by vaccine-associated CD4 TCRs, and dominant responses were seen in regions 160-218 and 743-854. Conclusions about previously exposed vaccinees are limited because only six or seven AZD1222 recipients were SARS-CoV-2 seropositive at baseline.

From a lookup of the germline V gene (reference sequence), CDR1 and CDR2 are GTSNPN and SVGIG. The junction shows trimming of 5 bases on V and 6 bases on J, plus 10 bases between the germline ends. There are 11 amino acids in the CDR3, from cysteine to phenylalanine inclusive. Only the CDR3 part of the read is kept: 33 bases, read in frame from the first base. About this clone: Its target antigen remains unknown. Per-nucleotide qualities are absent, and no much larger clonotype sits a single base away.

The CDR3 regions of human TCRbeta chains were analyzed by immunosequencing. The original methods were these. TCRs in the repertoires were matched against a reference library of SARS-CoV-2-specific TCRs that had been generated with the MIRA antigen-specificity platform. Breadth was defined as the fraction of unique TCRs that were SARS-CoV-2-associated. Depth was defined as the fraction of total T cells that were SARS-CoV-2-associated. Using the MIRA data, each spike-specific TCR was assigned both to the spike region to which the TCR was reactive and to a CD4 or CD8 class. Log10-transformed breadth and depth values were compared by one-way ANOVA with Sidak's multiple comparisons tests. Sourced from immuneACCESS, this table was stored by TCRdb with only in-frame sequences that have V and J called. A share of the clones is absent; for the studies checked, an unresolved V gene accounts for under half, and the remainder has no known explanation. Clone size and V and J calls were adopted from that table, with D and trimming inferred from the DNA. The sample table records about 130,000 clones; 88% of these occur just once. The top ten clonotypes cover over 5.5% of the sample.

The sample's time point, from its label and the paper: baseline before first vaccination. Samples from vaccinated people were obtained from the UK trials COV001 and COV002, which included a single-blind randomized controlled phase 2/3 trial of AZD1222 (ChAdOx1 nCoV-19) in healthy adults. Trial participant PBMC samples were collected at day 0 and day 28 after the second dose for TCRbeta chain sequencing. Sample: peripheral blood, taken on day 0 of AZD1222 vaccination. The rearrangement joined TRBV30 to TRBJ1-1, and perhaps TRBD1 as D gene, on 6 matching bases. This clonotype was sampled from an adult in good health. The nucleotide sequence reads TGTGCCTGGGGAGGACAGTCTGAAGCTTTCTTT. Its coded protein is CAWGGQSEAFF.